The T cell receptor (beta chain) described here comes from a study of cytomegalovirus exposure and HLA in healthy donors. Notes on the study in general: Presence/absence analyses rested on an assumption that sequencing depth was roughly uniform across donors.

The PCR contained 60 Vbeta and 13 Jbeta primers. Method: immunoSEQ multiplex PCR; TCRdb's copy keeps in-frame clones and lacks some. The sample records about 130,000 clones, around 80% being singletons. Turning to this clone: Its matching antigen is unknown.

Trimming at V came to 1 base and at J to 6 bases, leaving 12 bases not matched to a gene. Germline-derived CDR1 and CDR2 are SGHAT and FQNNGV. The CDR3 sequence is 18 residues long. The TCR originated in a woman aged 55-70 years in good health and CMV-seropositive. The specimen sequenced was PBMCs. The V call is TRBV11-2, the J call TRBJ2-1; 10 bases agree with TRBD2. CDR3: CASSLVPLLAGVINEQFF. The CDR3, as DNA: TGTGCCAGCAGCTTAGTTCCCCTGCTAGCGGGAGTGATCAATGAGCAGTTCTTC.